This TCR beta chain was identified in a study of cytomegalovirus exposure and HLA in healthy donors. Study results and limitations: Highly shared sequence variants in one cluster were likely a sequencing artifact. TCR beta V segments were, for the most part, productive about 87% or about 30% of the time in an earlier analysis. HLA alleles were associated with fewer than 20,000 TCR beta sequences in a later analysis at 0.05 false discovery rate.

The CDR3 loop spans 16 amino acids. V lost 4 bases, J lost 2 bases, and 5 bases stayed unmatched. Per the germline V gene, CDR1 is SQVTM and CDR2 is ANQGSEA. PCR used 60 Vbeta primers and 13 Jbeta primers. Generated by immunoSEQ multiplex PCR, the TCRdb table keeps only in-frame clones and is missing some. Of roughly 200,000 clones listed, around 76% are singletons. Each of the donors was a healthy bone marrow donor. Of note for this clone: Its antigen is currently unknown.

J is TRBJ2-7 and V is TRBV29-1, with 16 bases aligning to TRBD2. Sequenced: PBMCs. The origin of this receptor is a man aged 25 to 40 in good health and CMV-seronegative. This chain's CDR3 is CSVAGTSGRAPYEQYF. The CDR3 DNA reads TGCAGCGTTGCAGGGACTAGCGGGAGGGCCCCCTACGAGCAGTACTTC.